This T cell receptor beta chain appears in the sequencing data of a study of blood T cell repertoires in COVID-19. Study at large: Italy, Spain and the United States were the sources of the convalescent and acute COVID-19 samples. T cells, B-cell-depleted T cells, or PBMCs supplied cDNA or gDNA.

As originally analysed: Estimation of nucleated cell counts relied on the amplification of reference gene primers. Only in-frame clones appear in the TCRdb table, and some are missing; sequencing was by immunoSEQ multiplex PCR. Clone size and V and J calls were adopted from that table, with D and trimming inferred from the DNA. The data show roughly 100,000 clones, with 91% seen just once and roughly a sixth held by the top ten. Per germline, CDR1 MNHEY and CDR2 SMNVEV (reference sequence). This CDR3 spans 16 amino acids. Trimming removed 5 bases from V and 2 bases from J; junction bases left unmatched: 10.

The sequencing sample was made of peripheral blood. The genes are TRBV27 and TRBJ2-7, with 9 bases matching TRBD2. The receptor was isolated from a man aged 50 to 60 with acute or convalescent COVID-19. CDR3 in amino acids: CASSLTGSGRPYEQYF. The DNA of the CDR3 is TGTGCCAGCAGTCTCACAGGTAGCGGGAGACCCTACGAGCAGTACTTC.